These 13 T cell receptor beta chains share one sample of origin, sequenced in a study of cytomegalovirus exposure and HLA in healthy donors. Researchers ran the PCR with 60 Vbeta and 13 Jbeta primers. Assay: immunoSEQ multiplex PCR; the TCRdb copy retains only in-frame clones and omits some. The sample has about 240,000 clones, 81% seen once. The material sequenced was PBMCs. The receptors originated from a woman in her sixties in good health and CMV-seropositive.

The chain joins TRBV7-9 to TRBJ2-2; 12 bases are a match to TRBD2. Germline CDR1 is SEHNR and CDR2 is FQNEAQ (reference sequence). V lost 3 bases and J lost 4; bases outside the gene matches: 9. CDR3 length: 18 residues. This chain's CDR3 is CASSFLQLAGGVTGELFF. DNA for the CDR3: TGTGCCAGCAGCTTCCTTCAACTAGCGGGAGGTGTCACCGGGGAGCTGTTTTTT.

The chain recombines TRBV2 with TRBJ1-4, with 7 positions matching TRBD1. Germline-derived CDR1 and CDR2 are SNHLY and FYNNEI. CDR3 size: 14 residues. The trim removed 6 bases at V and 6 bases at J, leaving 7 bases unmatched. The CDR3 loop is CASSRDRSDEKLFF. The CDR3 region has the DNA TGTGCCAGCAGCCGGGACAGAAGTGATGAAAAACTGTTTTTT.

The chain employs TRBV5-1 and TRBJ2-2; D is unresolved. The CDR3 has 15 residues. V lost 1 base, J lost 5 bases, and 12 bases lay in between. Germline lookup yields CDR1 SGHRS and CDR2 YFSETQ. Here the CDR3 DNA reads TGCGCCAGCAGCTTGCCTAGTCGCGGTACCGGGGAGCTGTTTTTT. It specifies CASSLPSRGTGELFF.

The chain employs TRBV7-9 and TRBJ1-1; D gene unclear. The CDR3 is 11 residues long. The V and J ends lost 4 bases and 4 bases respectively, with 4 bases between them. Germline V gene data show CDR1 as SEHNR and CDR2 as FQNEAQ (reference sequence). The CDR3 is CASSSGTEAFF. In nucleotides, the CDR3 is TGTGCCAGCAGCTCGGGCACTGAAGCTTTCTTT.

This rearrangement joins TRBV4-1 to TRBJ2-7; no clear D gene. The V gene lost 4 bases and the J gene lost 1 base, with 5 bases spanning the gap. The CDR3 has 12 residues. Germline CDR1 is MGHRA and CDR2 is YSYEKL. CDR3 loop: CASSLNSYEQYF. The CDR3 DNA sequence: TGCGCCAGCAGCCTCAATTCCTACGAGCAGTACTTC.

The chain couples TRBV6-1 to TRBJ1-2, with D hard to call. Germline CDR1 reads MNHNS; CDR2 reads SASEGT. V was shortened by 11 bases and J by 4 bases, with 20 bases between the two germline ends. This CDR3 comprises 14 residues. CDR3 sequence: CAGTTLGGSYGYTF. CDR3 nucleotide sequence: TGTGCCGGAACTACCCTGGGTGGCAGCTATGGCTACACCTTC.

The chain is built from TRBV4-1 and TRBJ2-7; 7 bases match TRBD1. The CDR3 totals 15 residues. V shed 1 base, J shed 2 bases, and the junction held 5 bases outside the gene matches. From germline, CDR1 is MGHRA and CDR2 YSYEKL. The CDR3, as DNA: TGCGCCAGCAGCCAAGGAACAGGGGTTGCCTACGAGCAGTACTTC. Translated: CASSQGTGVAYEQYF.

The chain has TRBV20-1 and TRBJ1-5; D ambiguous. Trimming removed 4 bases from V and 5 bases from J, with 6 bases in between. The CDR3 runs 11 residues. The germline V gene has CDR1 DFQATT and CDR2 SNEGSKA (reference sequence). The chain's CDR3 is CSAKRDQPQHF. The CDR3 DNA reads as TGCAGTGCTAAGAGGGATCAGCCCCAGCATTTT.

The chain recombines TRBV7-9 with TRBJ2-7; 10 nucleotides line up with TRBD2. Per the germline V gene, CDR1 is SEHNR and CDR2 is FQNEAQ (reference sequence). V dropped 5 bases and J dropped 1; count of bases not matched to a gene: 8. The CDR3 consists of 16 residues. The CDR3 here is CASSTSGIGISYEQYF. The CDR3 bases are TGTGCCAGCAGCACTAGCGGGATCGGGATTTCCTACGAGCAGTACTTC.

The chain couples TRBV4-1 to TRBJ2-2, with D unclear. The CDR3 is 14 amino acids. Germline V lookup: CDR1 MGHRA, CDR2 YSYEKL. V lost 0 bases, J lost 2 bases, and 4 bases lay in between. This chain's CDR3 is CASSQDKNTGELFF. The CDR3, as DNA: TGCGCCAGCAGCCAAGACAAAAACACCGGGGAGCTGTTTTTT.

Turning to this clone: Mismatch with germline at one junction end may stem from a read error. Other DNA variants within this sample encode the same CDR3. J is TRBJ1-1 and V is TRBV7-9; D possibly corresponds to TRBD1 (5 bases). This CDR3 has 17 residues. Germline V gene lookup returns CDR1 SEHNR and CDR2 FQNEAQ (reference sequence). Here the CDR3 reads CASSLGHRIGVDTEAFF. DNA for the CDR3: TGTGCTAGCAGCTTAGGTCACAGGATCGGTGTCGACACTGAAGCTTTCTTT.

The gene calls are TRBV27 and TRBJ1-3; the match to TRBD1 covers 9 bases. The J segment lost 8 bases and the V segment lost 0 bases, leaving 2 bases of the junction unmatched. Germline V gene sequence: CDR1 MNHEY, CDR2 SMNVEV (reference sequence). This CDR3 comprises 14 residues. CDR3 amino acids: CASSLSTGGYTIYF. The CDR3 DNA follows: TGTGCCAGCAGTTTATCGACAGGGGGTTACACCATATATTTT.

The rearrangement uses TRBV21-1 and TRBJ2-1; TRBD1 is the table's D call, not checked against the DNA. TRBV21-1 is a recognized pseudogene. The CDR3 is made up of 13 amino acids. The CDR3 loop is CASTRDRGNEQFF. The DNA of the CDR3 is TGTGCCAGCACTCGGGACAGGGGGAATGAGCAGTTCTTC.